The entry below gives a single TCR beta chain sequence along with its context. This entry comes from a study of shared T cell receptors in the human thymus. Clones were sequenced by immunoSEQ multiplex PCR, and TCRdb holds only the in-frame ones, with some missing. The sample has about 610,000 clones, 88% seen once. Germline-derived CDR1 and CDR2 are SNHLY and FYNNEI. The V end lost 8 bases, the J end lost 9 bases, and 17 bases lay between the germline ends. CDR3 size: 13 residues. The same data also contributed to another study, on human thymus T cells.

Sample: thymocytes. The sequence came from a boy younger than two with a congenital heart defect. This chain uses TRBV2 with TRBJ1-5; D is possibly TRBD1 (5 bases). CDR3 sequence reads: CASRGGEPRPQHF. The CDR3 nucleotides are TGTGCCAGCCGTGGGGGGGAGCCTCGGCCCCAGCATTTT.